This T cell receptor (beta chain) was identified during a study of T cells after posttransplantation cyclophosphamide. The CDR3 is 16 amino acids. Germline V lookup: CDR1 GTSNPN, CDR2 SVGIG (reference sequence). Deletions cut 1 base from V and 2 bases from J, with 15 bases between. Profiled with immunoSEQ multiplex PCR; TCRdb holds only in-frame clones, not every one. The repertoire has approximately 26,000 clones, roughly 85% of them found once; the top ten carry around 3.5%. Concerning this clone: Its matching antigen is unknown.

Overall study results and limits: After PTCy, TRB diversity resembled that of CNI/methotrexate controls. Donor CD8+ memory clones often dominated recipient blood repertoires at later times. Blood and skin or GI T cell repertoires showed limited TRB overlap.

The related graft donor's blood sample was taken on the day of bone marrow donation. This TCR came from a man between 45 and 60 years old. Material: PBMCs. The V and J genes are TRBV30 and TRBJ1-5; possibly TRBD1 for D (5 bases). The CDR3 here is CAWSGLGGGGNQPQHF. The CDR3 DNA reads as TGTGCCTGGAGTGGTCTGGGGGGTGGGGGCAATCAGCCCCAGCATTTT.